The clone carrying this TCR beta chain was seen more than once but under ten times. Germline V gene data show CDR1 as MDHEN and CDR2 as SYDVKM. This CDR3 is 12 amino acids long. The V end lost 6 bases, the J end lost 7 bases, and 9 bases lay between the germline ends. The data belong to a study of T cells after yellow fever vaccination. TCRdb re-analysed the 5' RACE reads in MiXCR, keeping a single row per CDR3 protein. The sample consists of just under 85,000 distinct CDR3 sequences, about 14% of them appearing once. Study-level points and caveats: The study re-detected most primary-vaccination clones after the booster (around 96% CD4, around 89% CD8). Some clonotypes were seen in both the CD4 and the CD8 compartments. These made up a small share and likely arose from convergent recombination.

The chain uses TRBV28 and TRBJ1-4, with D unclear. Sequences were derived from CD8+ T cells not binding an NS4B(214-222) dextramer, sorted from PBMCs, sampled approximately 22 days after the first yellow fever vaccination. The clonotype was recovered from a young man who received the YFV17D yellow fever vaccine. The chain's CDR3 is CASSSTGEKLFF. CDR3 DNA sequence: TGTGCCAGCAGCAGCACGGGTGAAAAACTGTTTTTT.